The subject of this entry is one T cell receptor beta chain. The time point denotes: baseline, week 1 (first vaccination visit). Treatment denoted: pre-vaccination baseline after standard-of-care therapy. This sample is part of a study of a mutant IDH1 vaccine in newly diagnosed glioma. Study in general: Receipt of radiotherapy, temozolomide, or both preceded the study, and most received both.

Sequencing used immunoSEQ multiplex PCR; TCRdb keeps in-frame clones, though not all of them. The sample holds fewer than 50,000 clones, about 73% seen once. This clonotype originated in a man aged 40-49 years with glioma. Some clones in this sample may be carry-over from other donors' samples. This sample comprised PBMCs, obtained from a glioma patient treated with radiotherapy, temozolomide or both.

The CDR3 sequence: CASSLSGLAGVETQYF. Written as DNA, the CDR3 is TGTGCCAGCAGTTTATCGGGACTAGCGGGGGTGGAGACCCAGTACTTC. V usage is TRBV27 and J usage is TRBJ2-5, with 14 bases aligning to TRBD2. This CDR3 contains 16 residues. V dropped 0 bases and J dropped 5; count of bases not matched to a gene: 2. In germline, CDR1 is MNHEY, CDR2 SMNVEV (reference sequence).